Listed below are T cell receptor beta chains from one sample, sequenced in a study of T cells after yellow fever vaccination. Using its own MiXCR run on the 5' RACE reads, TCRdb lists one record per CDR3 protein. This table has hundreds of thousands of distinct CDR3 sequences, approximately 12% appearing once. The sample here was PBMCs, taken on the day of the yellow fever booster vaccination. These receptors originate from a man under 40 who received the YFV17D yellow fever vaccine. CDR3s include the opening cysteine and the closing phenylalanine or tryptophan. D genes are given only for firm matches. For some rows the clone size is stated as once, few or many, or as a class when expanded; others skip it.

CASRGTSFNEQFF	TGTGCCAGCAGGGGGACTAGCTTTAATGAGCAGTTCTTC	NA	TRBJ2-1	TRBV25-1	TRBD2
CASSLALNPGYTF	TGTGCCAGCAGCTTGGCTCTCAATCCTGGCTACACCTTC	few	TRBJ1-2	TRBV5-6	NA
CASSRQGGGETQYF	TGTGCCAGCAGCCGCCAGGGGGGGGGAGAGACCCAGTACTTC	few	TRBJ2-5	TRBV7-2	NA
CASSEGGSGRYEQYF	TGCGCCAGCAGCGAAGGGGGTAGCGGAAGATACGAGCAGTACTTC	few	TRBJ2-7	TRBV5-1	NA
CASSVAQGIDTQYF	TGTGCCAGCAGCGTAGCTCAGGGTATAGATACGCAGTATTTT	NA	TRBJ2-3	TRBV9	NA
CASSPTSGLAGGETQYF	TGTGCCAGCAGCCCCACATCCGGACTAGCGGGGGGAGAGACCCAGTACTTC	few	TRBJ2-5	TRBV9	TRBD2
CASSQSSSGHYNEQFF	TGTGCCAGCAGTCAGAGTTCTAGCGGGCATTACAATGAGCAGTTCTTC	few	TRBJ2-1	TRBV28	TRBD2
CASSLQKEGETQYF	TGCGCCAGCAGCCTCCAAAAAGAGGGGGAGACCCAGTACTTC	NA	TRBJ2-5	TRBV4-1	NA
CASTTGTSANEQFF	TGTGCCAGCACAACCGGGACTAGCGCTAATGAGCAGTTCTTC	few	TRBJ2-1	TRBV5-4	TRBD2
CSARWGDNQPQHF	TGCAGTGCTAGATGGGGGGACAATCAGCCCCAGCATTTT	few	TRBJ1-5	TRBV20-1	NA
CASLTSGQETQYF	TGTGCCAGTCTAACTAGCGGCCAAGAGACCCAGTACTTC	NA	TRBJ2-5	TRBV14	TRBD2
CATSSGGWTDTQYF	TGTGCCACCAGCTCGGGGGGGTGGACAGATACGCAGTATTTT	few	TRBJ2-3	TRBV24-1	TRBD2
CSASTSRGGGNEQFF	TGCAGTGCTAGCACTTCAAGGGGGGGAGGGAATGAGCAGTTCTTC	NA	TRBJ2-1	TRBV20-1	NA
CASSTIGWGTSRDDEQFF	TGTGCCAGCAGCACCATAGGGTGGGGGACTAGCAGGGATGATGAGCAGTTCTTC	few	TRBJ2-1	TRBV5-6	TRBD2